This T cell receptor (beta chain) was identified in a study of low-dose radiotherapy and immunotherapy resistance in tumors. Study-wide context: Cohort 1 was given 0.5 Gy fractions every 2 weeks, 6.5 Gy in total.

The table lists this clonotype with many counts. Described time point: after trial treatment. Treatment meaning: LDRT plus nivolumab, ipilimumab, low-dose cyclophosphamide and aspirin (RACIN trial). Every donor's regimen consisted of nivolumab, ipilimumab, aspirin, low-dose cyclophosphamide and low-dose radiotherapy. Germline CDR1 KGHSH, CDR2 LQKENI. The CDR3 covers 14 residues. V dropped 4 bases and J dropped 2 bases, with 9 bases sitting between them. Primers targeting TRAV and TRBV primed first-strand cDNA, covering alpha and beta chains. Amplification of TCRs used a constant-region primer and V-primer adapter for around 20 PCR cycles. A single record per CDR3 protein comes from TCRdb applying MiXCR to the reads. The sample shows more than 90,000 distinct CDR3 sequences, less than 25% of them seen only once.

The rearrangement links TRBV18 to TRBJ1-5; D unresolved. The TCR comes from a male donor with prostate cancer. The sample consisted of PBMCs, taken after low-dose radiotherapy plus immunotherapy. The CDR3: CASSLVGGNQPQHF. CDR3 sequence (DNA): TGTGCCAGCTCACTCGTTGGTGGCAATCAGCCCCAGCATTTT.